What follows is one TCR beta chain and its context. Its antigen is as yet unknown. Previously, flow cytometry had revealed CD8+CD57+ cell expansion in the patients chosen for sequencing. Patients had undergone no therapy by the time their blood was sampled. The entry originates in a study of CD8+CD57+ T cells in acquired aplastic anemia. Genomic DNA, serving as template, underwent TCR beta VDJ and CDR3 profiling. MiXCR was run by TCRdb on the reads, yielding one entry per CDR3 protein. Found here are about 170,000 distinct CDR3 sequences, around 48% of them singletons; the top ten hold 1.1%. The CDR3 consists of 12 residues. Trimming took 3 bases from V and 13 from J, leaving 15 bases between them. Germline V gene sequence: CDR1 LNHDA, CDR2 SQIVND (reference sequence). Study-level findings and limits: Twenty-nine shared CD8+ CDR3s appeared highly expressed within patients' immunodominant clones.

The J gene is TRBJ1-1, the V gene TRBV19; D gene unclear. Source material: sorted CD4+, CD8+, or CD8+CD57+ T cells (not recorded which) from PBMCs. This TCR was recovered from a human donor with aplastic anemia. CDR3 in amino acids: CASSISQWGVFF. For the CDR3, the DNA is TGTGCCAGTAGTATTTCCCAGTGGGGAGTTTTCTTT.